The next 5 T cell receptor beta chains were all read from a single sample in a study of blood T cell repertoires in COVID-19. Libraries were prepared by immunoSEQ multiplex PCR; TCRdb keeps only in-frame clonotypes and omits some of them. Here the sample spans 150,000 to 190,000 clones, 80% being singletons. Sequencing was carried out using peripheral blood. The receptors were sampled from a man in his sixties with acute or convalescent COVID-19.

V is TRBV27 and J is TRBJ1-6; 7 nucleotides agree with TRBD1. Germline-derived CDR1 and CDR2 are MNHEY and SMNVEV (reference sequence). The trim removed 3 bases at V and 10 bases at J, leaving 9 bases unmatched. The CDR3 contains 15 residues. The CDR3 loop is CASSFAQGKRSPLHF. The CDR3 region has the DNA TGTGCCAGCAGTTTTGCACAGGGGAAAAGGTCACCCCTCCACTTT.

The V gene is TRBV5-1, the J gene TRBJ1-2; TRBD1 agrees at 8 bases. CDR1 SGHRS and CDR2 YFSETQ come from the germline V gene. This CDR3 is 16 amino acids long. Trimming at V came to 0 bases and at J to 4 bases, leaving 8 bases not matched to a gene. The DNA of the CDR3 is TGCGCCAGCAGCTTGGCCCCACAGGGGGGAGCCTATGGCTACACCTTC. The encoded protein is CASSLAPQGGAYGYTF.

The chain carries TRBV5-1 and TRBJ1-1; 8 bases map to TRBD1. J gave up 6 bases and V 3 bases, and 4 bases lay outside the gene matches. The germline V gene has CDR1 SGHRS and CDR2 YFSETQ. The CDR3 runs 13 residues. CDR3 sequence (DNA): TGCGCCAGCAGCTCAGGGGGCAAATCTGAAGCTTTCTTT. Residues: CASSSGGKSEAFF.

J is TRBJ2-3 and V is TRBV7-8, with 7 nucleotides matching TRBD1. CDR1 and CDR2 (germline): SGHVS, FQNEAQ. V was clipped by 5 bases and J by 2 bases; unmatched bases: 7. This CDR3 spans 15 amino acids. The CDR3 protein is CASSTRTGATDTQYF. As DNA, the CDR3 is TGTGCCAGCAGCACGAGGACAGGAGCCACAGATACGCAGTATTTT.

The chain employs TRBV6-1 and TRBJ2-3, with 9 nucleotides matching TRBD2. Unmatched junction bases numbered 5, after V lost 7 bases and J lost 0 bases. The CDR3 totals 15 residues. CDR1 and CDR2 (germline): MNHNS, SASEGT. This CDR3 is CASISLAGSTDTQYF. The CDR3 DNA sequence: TGTGCCAGCATCTCCCTAGCGGGAAGCACAGATACGCAGTATTTT.